This TCR beta chain derives from a study of regulatory T cells in long-lasting Graves disease. Looked up from germline, CDR1 is DFQATT and CDR2 is SNEGSKA (reference sequence). There are 13 residues in the CDR3. V lost 6 bases, J lost 7 bases, and 8 bases stayed unmatched. This clonotype was seen many times. Its matching antigen is unknown. Study outcomes and limitations: Favored usage of TRBV28, TRBJ1-2 and TRBJ2-5 was recorded in persistent disease.

Time point here: persistent/refractory GD, antithyroid drugs over 5 years with positive TRAb. TCR sequences were obtained from RNA taken from PBMCs. Libraries of TCR beta came from iRepertoire HTBI primers plus Arm-PCR of CDR3 regions. TCRdb fed the multiplex PCR reads into MiXCR, producing one record per CDR3 protein. The sample holds 450,000 or so distinct CDR3 sequences, around a fifth seen once. The receptor's source is a female donor with Graves disease. The genes are TRBV20-1 and TRBJ1-5; TRBD1 aligns across 8 bases. Sequenced material: peripheral blood mononuclear cells (PBMCs), taken when the disease was refractory, from a patient treated with antithyroid drugs. The CDR3 reads CSARTGSGQPQHF. The CDR3 bases are TGCAGTGCACGGACAGGGTCGGGGCAGCCCCAGCATTTT.